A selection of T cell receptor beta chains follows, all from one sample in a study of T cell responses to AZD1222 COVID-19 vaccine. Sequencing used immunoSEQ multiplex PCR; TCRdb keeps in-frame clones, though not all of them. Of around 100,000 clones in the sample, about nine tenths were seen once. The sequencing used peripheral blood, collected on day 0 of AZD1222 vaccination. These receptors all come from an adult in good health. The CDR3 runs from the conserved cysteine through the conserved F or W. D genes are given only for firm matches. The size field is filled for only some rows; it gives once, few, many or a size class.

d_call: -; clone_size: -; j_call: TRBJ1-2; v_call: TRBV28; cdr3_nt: TGTGCCAGCACGAAACAGGGCCGGATCTATGGCTACACCTTC; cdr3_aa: CASTKQGRIYGYTF
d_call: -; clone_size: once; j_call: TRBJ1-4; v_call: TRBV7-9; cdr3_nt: TGTGCCAGCAGCTTAGGAGGCGGAGAGATGTTTTTT; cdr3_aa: CASSLGGGEMFF
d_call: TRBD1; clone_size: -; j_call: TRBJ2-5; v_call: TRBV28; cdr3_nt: TGTGCCAGCAGCACCGGGACAGGGGTTTGGGAGACCCAGTACTTC; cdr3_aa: CASSTGTGVWETQYF
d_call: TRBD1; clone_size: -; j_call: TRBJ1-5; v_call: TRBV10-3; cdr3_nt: TGTGCCATCAGTGAGAGCTCGGGGACAGATACATATAGCAATCAGCCCCAGCATTTT; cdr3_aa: CAISESSGTDTYSNQPQHF
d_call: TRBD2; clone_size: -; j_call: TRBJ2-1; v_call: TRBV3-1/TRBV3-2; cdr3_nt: TGTGCCAGTCTAGCGGGAGGGCCGGGTGAGCAGTTCTTC; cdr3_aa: CASLAGGPGEQFF
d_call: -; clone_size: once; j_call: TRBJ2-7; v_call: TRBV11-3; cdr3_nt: TGTGCCAGCAGCTTGGTCCCAGGCCACGAGCAGTACTTC; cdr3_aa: CASSLVPGHEQYF
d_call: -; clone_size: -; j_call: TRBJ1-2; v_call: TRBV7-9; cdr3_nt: TGTGCCAGCAGCGTGGCCACAGTTTCTAACTATGGCTACACCTTC; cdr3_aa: CASSVATVSNYGYTF
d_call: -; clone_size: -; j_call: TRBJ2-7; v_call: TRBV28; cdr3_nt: TGTGCCAGCAGGAGGCGACAGGCCTACGAGCAGTACTTC; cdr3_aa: CASRRRQAYEQYF
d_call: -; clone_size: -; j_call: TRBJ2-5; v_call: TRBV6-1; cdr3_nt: TGTGCCAGCAGTGACCATAGCACACACACAGAGACCCAGTACTTC; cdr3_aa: CASSDHSTHTETQYF
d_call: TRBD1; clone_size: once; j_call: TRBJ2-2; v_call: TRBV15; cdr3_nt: TGTGCCACCAGCAGGGGGACAGTTAACACCGGGGAGCTGTTTTTT; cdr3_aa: CATSRGTVNTGELFF
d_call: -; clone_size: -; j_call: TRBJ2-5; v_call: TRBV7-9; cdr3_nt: TGTGCCAGCAGCCCGCCAGGGGCGGGGCGAATAGAGACCCAGTACTTC; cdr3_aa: CASSPPGAGRIETQYF
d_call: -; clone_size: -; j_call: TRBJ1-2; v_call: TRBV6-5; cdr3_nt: TGTGCCAGCAGGTCGGGACATCGGCGAAACTATGGCTACACCTTC; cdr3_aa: CASRSGHRRNYGYTF
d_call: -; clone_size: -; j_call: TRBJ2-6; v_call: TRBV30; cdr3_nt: TGTGCCTGGAGTAACGGGGCGGGGGCCAACGTCCTGACTTTC; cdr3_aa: CAWSNGAGANVLTF
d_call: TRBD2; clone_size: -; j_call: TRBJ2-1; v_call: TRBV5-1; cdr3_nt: TGCGCCAGCAGCTTGGTTACAGCGGGAGAAGGCAATGAGCAGTTCTTC; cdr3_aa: CASSLVTAGEGNEQFF
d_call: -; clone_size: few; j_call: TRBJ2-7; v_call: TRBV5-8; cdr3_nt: TGTGCCAGCAGCTTGGCACAAGGGGCCTCCTACGAGCAGTACTTC; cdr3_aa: CASSLAQGASYEQYF
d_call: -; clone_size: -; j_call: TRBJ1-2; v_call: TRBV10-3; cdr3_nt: TGTGCCATCACTATGGGACCAGGAGAATATGGCTACACCTTC; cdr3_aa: CAITMGPGEYGYTF
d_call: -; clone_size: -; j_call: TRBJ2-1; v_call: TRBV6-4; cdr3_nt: TGTGCCAGCAGTGATCGATTCGGGAGTAACGCCAATGAGCAGTTCTTC; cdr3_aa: CASSDRFGSNANEQFF
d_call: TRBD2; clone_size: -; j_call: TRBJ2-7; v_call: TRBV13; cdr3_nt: TGTGCCAGCAGCAGACCGGGACTAGCGGAGTACGAGCAGTACTTC; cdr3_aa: CASSRPGLAEYEQYF
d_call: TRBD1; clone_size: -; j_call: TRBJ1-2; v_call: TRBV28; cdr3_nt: TGTGCCAGCAGTTCATCGGGACAGGGGTATGGCTACACCTTC; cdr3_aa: CASSSSGQGYGYTF
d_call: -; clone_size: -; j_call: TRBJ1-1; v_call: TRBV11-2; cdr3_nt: TGTGCCAGCAGCTCACCGGACATGGGTTGGACTGAAGCTTTCTTT; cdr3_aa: CASSSPDMGWTEAFF
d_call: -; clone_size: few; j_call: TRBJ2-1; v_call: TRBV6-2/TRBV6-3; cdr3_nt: TGTGCCAGCACCCCAGGGGGTAGCGGAGCTACCCCTTACAATGAGCAGTTCTTC; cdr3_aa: CASTPGGSGATPYNEQFF
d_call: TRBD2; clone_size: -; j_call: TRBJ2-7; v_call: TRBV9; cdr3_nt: TGTGCCAGCAGCCCCCGGGTAGCGGGAGCCCACGAGCAGTACTTC; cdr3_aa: CASSPRVAGAHEQYF
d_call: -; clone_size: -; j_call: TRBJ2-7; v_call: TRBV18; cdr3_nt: TGTGCCAGCTCACCACCGGGACAAAGCAACTACGAGCAGTACTTC; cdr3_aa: CASSPPGQSNYEQYF
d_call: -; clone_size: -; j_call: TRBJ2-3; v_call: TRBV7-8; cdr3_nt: TGTGCCAGCAGCTTAGTCCGCAGCCCAGATACGCAGTATTTT; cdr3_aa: CASSLVRSPDTQYF
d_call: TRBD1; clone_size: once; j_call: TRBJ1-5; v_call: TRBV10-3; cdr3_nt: TGTGCCGCCGCCGGGACAGGGGTTAAACAGCCCCAGCATTTT; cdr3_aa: CAAAGTGVKQPQHF
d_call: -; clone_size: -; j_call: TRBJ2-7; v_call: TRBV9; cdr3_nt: TGTGCCAGCAGCCCCGGAGCCAATACAGGATTCTACGAGCAGTACTTC; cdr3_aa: CASSPGANTGFYEQYF
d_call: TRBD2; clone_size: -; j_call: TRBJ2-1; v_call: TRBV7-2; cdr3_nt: TGTGCCAGCAGCTTATGGGCCCCCGTGAGCGGGAGGGCCAATGAGCAGTTCTTC; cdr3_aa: CASSLWAPVSGRANEQFF
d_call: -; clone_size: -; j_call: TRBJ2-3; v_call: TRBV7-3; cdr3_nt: TGTGCCAGCAGCTTTGGGGGGATAGGAGATACGCAGTATTTT; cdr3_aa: CASSFGGIGDTQYF
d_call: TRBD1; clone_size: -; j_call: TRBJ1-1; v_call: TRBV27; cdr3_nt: TGTGCCAGCAGTTTAAGGCTGACAGGGGCTGAAGCTTTCTTT; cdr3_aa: CASSLRLTGAEAFF
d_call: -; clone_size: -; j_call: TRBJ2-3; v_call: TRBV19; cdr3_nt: TGTGCCAGTACCTCCCAAACCGGCACAGATACGCAGTATTTT; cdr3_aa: CASTSQTGTDTQYF
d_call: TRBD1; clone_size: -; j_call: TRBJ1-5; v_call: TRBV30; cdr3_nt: TGTGCCTGGAGTTTTGGGACAGGCCTCAATCAGCCCCAGCATTTT; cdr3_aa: CAWSFGTGLNQPQHF
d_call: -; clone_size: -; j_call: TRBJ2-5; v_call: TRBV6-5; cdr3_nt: TGTGCCAGCAGCCCGAGGGAGACCCAGTACTTC; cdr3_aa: CASSPRETQYF
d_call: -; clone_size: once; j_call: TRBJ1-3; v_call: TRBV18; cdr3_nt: TGTGCCAGCTCACCAGGGCGCTCTGGAAACACCATATATTTT; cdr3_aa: CASSPGRSGNTIYF
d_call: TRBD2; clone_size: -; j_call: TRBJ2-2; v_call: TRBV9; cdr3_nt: TGTGCCAGCAGCGTGAGGACTAGTAACACCGGGGAGCTGTTTTTT; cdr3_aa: CASSVRTSNTGELFF
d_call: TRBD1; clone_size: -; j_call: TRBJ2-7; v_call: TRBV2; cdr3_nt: TGTGCCAGCGGGGGACAGTCCTACGAGCAGTACTTC; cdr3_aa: CASGGQSYEQYF
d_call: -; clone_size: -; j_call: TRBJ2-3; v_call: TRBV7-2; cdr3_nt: TGTGCCAGCAGCCCCCCTCAGGCAGTCAGCACAGATACGCAGTATTTT; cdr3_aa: CASSPPQAVSTDTQYF
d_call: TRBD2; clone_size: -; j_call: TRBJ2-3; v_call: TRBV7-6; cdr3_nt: TGTGCCAGCAGCTTCACACTAGCGGGAGTTTCAGATACGCAGTATTTT; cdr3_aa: CASSFTLAGVSDTQYF
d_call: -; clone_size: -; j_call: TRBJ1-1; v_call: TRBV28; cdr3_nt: TGTGCCAGCAGTGCCGTGGGGGGTTCAATGAACACTGAAGCTTTCTTT; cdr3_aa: CASSAVGGSMNTEAFF
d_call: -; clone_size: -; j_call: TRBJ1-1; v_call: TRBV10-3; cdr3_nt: TGTGCCATCAGTTCTGACAGACTCCTGAACACTGAAGCTTTCTTT; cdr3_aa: CAISSDRLLNTEAFF
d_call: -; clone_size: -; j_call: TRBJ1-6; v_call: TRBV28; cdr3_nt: TGTGCCAGCAGTTTATCATCAGGGTACAATTCACCCCTCCACTTT; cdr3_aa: CASSLSSGYNSPLHF
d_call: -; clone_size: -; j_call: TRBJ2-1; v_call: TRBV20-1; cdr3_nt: TGCAGTGCTAGCCGAGGGTTTGAGCAGTTCTTC; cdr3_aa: CSASRGFEQFF
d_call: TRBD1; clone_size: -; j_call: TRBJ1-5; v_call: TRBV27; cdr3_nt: TGTGCCAGCAGTTTATCGAGGGACAGGGCGCAGCATTTT; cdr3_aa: CASSLSRDRAQHF
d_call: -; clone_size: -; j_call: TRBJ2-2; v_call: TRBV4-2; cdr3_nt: TGTGCCAGCAGCCAAGATATGGACGGGGAGCTGTTTTTT; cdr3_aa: CASSQDMDGELFF
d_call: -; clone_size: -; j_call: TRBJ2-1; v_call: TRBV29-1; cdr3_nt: TGCAGCGTTGACCGACAGCTCTTC; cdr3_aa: CSVDRQLF
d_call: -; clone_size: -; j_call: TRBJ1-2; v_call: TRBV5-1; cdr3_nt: TGCGCCAGCAGCTTGGACGGGACACCCGGTGGCTATGGCTACACCTTC; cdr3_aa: CASSLDGTPGGYGYTF
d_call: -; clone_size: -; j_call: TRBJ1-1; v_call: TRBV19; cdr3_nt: TGTGCCAGTAGTGGGAGGGGGACCGAAGCTTTCTTT; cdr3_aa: CASSGRGTEAFF
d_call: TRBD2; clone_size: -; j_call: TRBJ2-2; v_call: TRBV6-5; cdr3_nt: TGTGCCAGCAGTTACGGACTAGCATCCGGGGAGCTGTTTTTT; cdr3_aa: CASSYGLASGELFF
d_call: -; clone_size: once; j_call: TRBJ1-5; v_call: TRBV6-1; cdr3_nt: TGTGCCAGCAGTGAAGGAGGGATCCACAATCAGCCCCAGCATTTT; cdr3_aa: CASSEGGIHNQPQHF
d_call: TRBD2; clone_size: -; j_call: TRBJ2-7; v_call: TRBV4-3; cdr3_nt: TGCGCCAGCAGCCAATACCCGGGGGGGCGCGGGTCCTACGAGCAGTACTTC; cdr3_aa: CASSQYPGGRGSYEQYF
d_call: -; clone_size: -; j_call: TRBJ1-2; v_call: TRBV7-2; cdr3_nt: TGTGCCAGCAGCTTAGATATAACGGCCGCTAACTATGGCTACACCTTC; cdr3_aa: CASSLDITAANYGYTF
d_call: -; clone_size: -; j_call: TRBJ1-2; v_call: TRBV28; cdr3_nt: TGTGCCAGCAGTCCACACGCTGATAACTATGGCTACACCTTC; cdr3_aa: CASSPHADNYGYTF
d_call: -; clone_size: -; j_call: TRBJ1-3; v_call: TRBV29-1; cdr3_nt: TGCAGCGCGGACAGTGGCCCTGGAAACACCATATATTTT; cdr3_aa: CSADSGPGNTIYF
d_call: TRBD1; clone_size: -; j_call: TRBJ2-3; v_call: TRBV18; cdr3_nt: TGTGCCAGCTCAGAAGCGGGGACAGGGGCCGATACGCAGTATTTT; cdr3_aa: CASSEAGTGADTQYF
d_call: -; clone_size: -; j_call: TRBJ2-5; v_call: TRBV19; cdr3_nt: TGTGCCAGTAGTTCAGGGGACAGTTCGGGAGGAGAGACCCAGTACTTC; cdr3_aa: CASSSGDSSGGETQYF
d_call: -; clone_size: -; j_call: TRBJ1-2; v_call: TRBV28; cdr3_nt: TGTGCCAGCAGTTTAAGGGTCCCGGCTAACTATGGCTACACCTTC; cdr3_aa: CASSLRVPANYGYTF
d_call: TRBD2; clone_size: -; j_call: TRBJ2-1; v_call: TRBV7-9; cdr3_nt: TGTGCCAGCAGCTGGGGGACTAGCGGGAGGGGAACCAATGAGCAGTTCTTC; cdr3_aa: CASSWGTSGRGTNEQFF
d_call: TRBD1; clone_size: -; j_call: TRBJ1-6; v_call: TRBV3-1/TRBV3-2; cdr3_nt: TGTGCCAGCAGCCAAGGGACAGGGGGCCCTTTCCTCCACTTT; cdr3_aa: CASSQGTGGPFLHF
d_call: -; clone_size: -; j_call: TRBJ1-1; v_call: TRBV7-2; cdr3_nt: TGTGCCAGCAGCCAGGGAGATCGGACTGAAGCTTTCTTT; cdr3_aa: CASSQGDRTEAFF
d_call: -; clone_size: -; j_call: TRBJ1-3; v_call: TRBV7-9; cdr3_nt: TGTGCCAGCAGTCTATACGTGGGAAACACCATATATTTT; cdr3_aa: CASSLYVGNTIYF